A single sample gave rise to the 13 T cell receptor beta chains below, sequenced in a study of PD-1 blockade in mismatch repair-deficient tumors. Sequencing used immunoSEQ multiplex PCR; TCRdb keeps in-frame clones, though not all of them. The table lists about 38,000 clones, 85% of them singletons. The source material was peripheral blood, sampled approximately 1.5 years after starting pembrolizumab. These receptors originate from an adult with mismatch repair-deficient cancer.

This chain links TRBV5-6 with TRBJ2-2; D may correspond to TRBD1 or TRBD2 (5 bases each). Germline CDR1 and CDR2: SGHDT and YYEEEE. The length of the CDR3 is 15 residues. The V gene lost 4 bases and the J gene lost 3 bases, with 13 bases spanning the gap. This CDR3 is CASSKGRTDTGELFF. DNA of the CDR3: TGTGCCAGCAGCAAGGGACGAACTGACACCGGGGAGCTGTTTTTT. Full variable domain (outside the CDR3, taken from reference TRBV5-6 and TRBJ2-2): DAGVTQSPTHLIKTRGQQVTLRCSPKSGHDTVSWYQQALGQGPQFIFQYYEEEERQRGNFPDRFSGHQFPNYSSELNVNALLLGDSALYLCASSKGRTDTGELFFGEGSRLTVL.

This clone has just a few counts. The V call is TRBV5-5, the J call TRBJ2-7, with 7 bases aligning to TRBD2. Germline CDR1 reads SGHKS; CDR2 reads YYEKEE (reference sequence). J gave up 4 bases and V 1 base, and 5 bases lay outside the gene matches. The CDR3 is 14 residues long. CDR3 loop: CASSLNFGGYEQYF. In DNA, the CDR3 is TGTGCCAGCAGCTTGAATTTCGGGGGGTACGAGCAGTACTTC.

The CDR3 region has the DNA TGCAGCGTTGAAACAGGGGATAACTATGGCTACACCTTC. It specifies CSVETGDNYGYTF. This chain connects TRBV29-1 to TRBJ1-2; TRBD1 matches at 7 bases. The V gene end was trimmed by 2 bases and the J gene end by 1 base; junction bases not matched to a gene: 1. This CDR3 comprises 13 residues. Germline V gene data show CDR1 as SQVTM and CDR2 as ANQGSEA.

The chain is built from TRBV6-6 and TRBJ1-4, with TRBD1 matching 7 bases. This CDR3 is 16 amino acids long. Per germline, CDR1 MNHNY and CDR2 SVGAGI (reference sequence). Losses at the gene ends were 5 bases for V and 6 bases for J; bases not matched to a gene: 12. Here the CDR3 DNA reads TGTGCCAGCAGTAGGGACAGTTCCTACGGGGATGAAAAACTGTTTTTT. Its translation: CASSRDSSYGDEKLFF.

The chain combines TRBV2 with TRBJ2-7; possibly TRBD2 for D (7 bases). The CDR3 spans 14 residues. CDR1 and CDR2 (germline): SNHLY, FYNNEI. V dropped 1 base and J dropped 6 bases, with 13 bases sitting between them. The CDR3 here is CASSEGAGASEQYF. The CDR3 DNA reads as TGTGCCAGCAGTGAAGGGGCGGGGGCCAGCGAGCAGTACTTC.

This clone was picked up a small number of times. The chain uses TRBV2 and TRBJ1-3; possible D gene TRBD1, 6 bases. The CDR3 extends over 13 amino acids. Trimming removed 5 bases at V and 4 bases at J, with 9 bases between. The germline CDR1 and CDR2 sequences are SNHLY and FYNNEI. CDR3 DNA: TGTGCCAGCAGTACAGGGCTGGGAAACACCATATATTTT. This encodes CASSTGLGNTIYF.

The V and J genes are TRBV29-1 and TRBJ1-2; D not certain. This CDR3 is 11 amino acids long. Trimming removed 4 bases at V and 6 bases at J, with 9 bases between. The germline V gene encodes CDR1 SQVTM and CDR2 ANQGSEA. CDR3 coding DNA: TGCAGCGTTGTCATATCGGATGGCTACACCTTC. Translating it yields CSVVISDGYTF.

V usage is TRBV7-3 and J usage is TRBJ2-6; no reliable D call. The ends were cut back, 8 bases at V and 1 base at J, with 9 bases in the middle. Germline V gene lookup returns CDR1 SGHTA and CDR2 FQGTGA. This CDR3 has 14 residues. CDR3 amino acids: CASSSTSGANVLTF. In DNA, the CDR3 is TGTGCCAGCTCTTCTACATCTGGGGCCAACGTCCTGACTTTC.

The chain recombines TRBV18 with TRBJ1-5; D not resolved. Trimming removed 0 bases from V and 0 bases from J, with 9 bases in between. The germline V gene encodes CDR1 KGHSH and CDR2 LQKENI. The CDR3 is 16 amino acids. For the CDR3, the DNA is TGTGCCAGCTCACCACCTCAGGCCCATAGCAATCAGCCCCAGCATTTT. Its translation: CASSPPQAHSNQPQHF.

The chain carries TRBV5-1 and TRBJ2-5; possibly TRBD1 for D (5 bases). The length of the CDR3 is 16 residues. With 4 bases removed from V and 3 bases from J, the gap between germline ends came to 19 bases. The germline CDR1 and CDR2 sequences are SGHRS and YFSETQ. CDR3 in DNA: TGCGCCAGCAGCCCCGGACACGGAGAGGTCGAAGAGACCCAGTACTTC. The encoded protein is CASSPGHGEVEETQYF.

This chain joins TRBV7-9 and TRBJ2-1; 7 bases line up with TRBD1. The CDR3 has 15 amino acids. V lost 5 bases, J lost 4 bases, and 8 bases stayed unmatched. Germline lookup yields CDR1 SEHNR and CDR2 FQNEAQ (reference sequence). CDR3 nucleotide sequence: TGTGCCAGCAGCCCCCTAGAGGGGGCATACAATGAGCAGTTCTTC. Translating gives CASSPLEGAYNEQFF.

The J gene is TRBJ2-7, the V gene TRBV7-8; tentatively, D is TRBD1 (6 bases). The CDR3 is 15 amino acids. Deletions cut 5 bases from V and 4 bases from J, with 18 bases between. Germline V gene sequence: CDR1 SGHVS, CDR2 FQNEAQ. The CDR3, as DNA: TGTGCCAGCAGCCCCGAGGGGGTCCTTCGGTACGAGCAGTACTTC. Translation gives CASSPEGVLRYEQYF.

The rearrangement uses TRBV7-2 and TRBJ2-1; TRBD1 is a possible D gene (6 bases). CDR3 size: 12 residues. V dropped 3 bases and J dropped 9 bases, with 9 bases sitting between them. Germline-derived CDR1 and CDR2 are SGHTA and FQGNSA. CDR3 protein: CASSFQGIEQFF. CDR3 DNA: TGTGCCAGCAGCTTTCAGGGGATTGAGCAGTTCTTC. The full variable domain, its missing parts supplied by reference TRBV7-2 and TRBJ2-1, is GAGVSQSPSNKVTEKGKDVELRCDPISGHTALYWYRQSLGQGLEFLIYFQGNSAPDKSGLPSDRFSAERTGGSVSTLTIQRTQQEDSAVYLCASSFQGIEQFFGPGTRLTVL.